This T cell receptor beta chain was captured in a study of cytomegalovirus exposure and HLA in healthy donors. Study context: The approximately 120 validation repertoires matched the roughly 700 first-cohort repertoires in platform, a later analysis reported.

Sequenced by immunoSEQ multiplex PCR; TCRdb stores in-frame clones only, minus some. The sample lists 230,000 or so clones; 70% to 90% were seen once. Broader study findings: High sensitivity and specificity were reportedly achieved when the classifier diagnosed cytomegalovirus status.

As to this clone: What it recognizes is unknown.

V dropped 3 bases and J dropped 4 bases, with 9 bases sitting between them. This CDR3 is 12 amino acids long. Germline V gene data show CDR1 as SQVTM and CDR2 as ANQGSEA. Sequencing was performed on PBMCs. This sequence was found in a woman younger than 30 in good health and CMV-seronegative. The chain combines TRBV29-1 with TRBJ1-2; unclear D gene. This CDR3 reads CSVEGSSYGYTF. The CDR3 bases are TGCAGCGTTGAGGGGAGTAGCTATGGCTACACCTTC.